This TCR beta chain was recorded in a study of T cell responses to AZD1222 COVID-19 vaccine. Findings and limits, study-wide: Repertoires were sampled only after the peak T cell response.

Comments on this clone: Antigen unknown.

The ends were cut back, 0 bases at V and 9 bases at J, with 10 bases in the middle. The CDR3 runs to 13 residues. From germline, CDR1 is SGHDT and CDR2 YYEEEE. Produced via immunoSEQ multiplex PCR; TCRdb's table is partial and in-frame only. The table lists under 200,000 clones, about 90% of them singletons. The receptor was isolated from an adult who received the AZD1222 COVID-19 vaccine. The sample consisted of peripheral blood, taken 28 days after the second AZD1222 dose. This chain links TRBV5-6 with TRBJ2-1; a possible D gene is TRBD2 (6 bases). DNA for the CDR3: TGTGCCAGCAGCTTGGGGCAGGGAGGTGAGCAGTTCTTC. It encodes CASSLGQGGEQFF.